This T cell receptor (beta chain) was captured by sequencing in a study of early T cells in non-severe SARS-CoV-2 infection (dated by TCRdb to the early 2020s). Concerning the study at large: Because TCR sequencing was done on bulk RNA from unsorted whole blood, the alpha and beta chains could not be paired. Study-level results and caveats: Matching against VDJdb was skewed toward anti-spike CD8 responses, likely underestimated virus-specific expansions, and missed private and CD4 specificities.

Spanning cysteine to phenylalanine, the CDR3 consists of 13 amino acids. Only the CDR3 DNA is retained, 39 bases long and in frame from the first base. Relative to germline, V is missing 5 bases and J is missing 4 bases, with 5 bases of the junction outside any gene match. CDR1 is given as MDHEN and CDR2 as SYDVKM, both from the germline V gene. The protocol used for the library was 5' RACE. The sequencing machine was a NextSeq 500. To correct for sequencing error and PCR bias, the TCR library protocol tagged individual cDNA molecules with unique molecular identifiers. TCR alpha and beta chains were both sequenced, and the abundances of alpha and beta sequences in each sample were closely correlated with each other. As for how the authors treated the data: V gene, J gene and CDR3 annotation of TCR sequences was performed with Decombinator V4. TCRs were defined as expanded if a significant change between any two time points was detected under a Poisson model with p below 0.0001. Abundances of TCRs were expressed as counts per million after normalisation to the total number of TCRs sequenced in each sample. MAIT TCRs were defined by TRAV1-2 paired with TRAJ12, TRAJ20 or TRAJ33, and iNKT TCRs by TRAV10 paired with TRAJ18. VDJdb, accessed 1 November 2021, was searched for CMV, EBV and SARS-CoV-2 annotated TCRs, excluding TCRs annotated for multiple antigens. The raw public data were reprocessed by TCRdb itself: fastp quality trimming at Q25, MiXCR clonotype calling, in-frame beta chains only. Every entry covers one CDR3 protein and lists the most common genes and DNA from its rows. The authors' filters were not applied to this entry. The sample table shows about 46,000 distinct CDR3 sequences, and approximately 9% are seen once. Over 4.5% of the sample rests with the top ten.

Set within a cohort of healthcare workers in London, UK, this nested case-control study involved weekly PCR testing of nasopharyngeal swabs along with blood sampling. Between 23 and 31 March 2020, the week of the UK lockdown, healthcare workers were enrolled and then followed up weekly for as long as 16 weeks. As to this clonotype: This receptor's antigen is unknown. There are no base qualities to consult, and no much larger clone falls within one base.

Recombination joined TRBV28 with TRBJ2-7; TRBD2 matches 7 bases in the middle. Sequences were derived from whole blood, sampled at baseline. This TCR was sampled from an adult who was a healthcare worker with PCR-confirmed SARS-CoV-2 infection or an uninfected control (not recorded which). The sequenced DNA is TGTGCCAGCAGTCAAGCGGGGAAATACGAGCAGTACTTC. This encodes CASSQAGKYEQYF.